Following are 22 T cell receptor beta chains from one sample sequenced in a study of T cell responses to AZD1222 COVID-19 vaccine. Sequenced by immunoSEQ multiplex PCR; TCRdb stores in-frame clones only, minus some. The sample includes 90,000 to 110,000 clones, approximately 86% seen only once; the top ten take roughly 5.3%. This specimen was peripheral blood, taken on day 0 of AZD1222 vaccination. The receptor set was obtained from an adult in good health.

This clone was picked up many times. The V gene is TRBV5-1, the J gene TRBJ1-4; 12 nucleotides line up with TRBD1. The CDR3 is 14 amino acids. The germline V gene has CDR1 SGHRS and CDR2 YFSETQ. Trimming cost V 4 bases and J 11 bases; bases outside gene matches: 6. The CDR3 coding sequence is TGCGCCAGCAGCCCGGGACAGGGGGCAGGTAAACTGTTTTTT. It specifies CASSPGQGAGKLFF.

Only one count was recorded for this clone. The chain is built from TRBV5-1 and TRBJ2-4; the D call may be TRBD1 or TRBD2 (5 bases each). Germline V gives CDR1 SGHRS, CDR2 YFSETQ. This CDR3 spans 17 amino acids. Trimming removed 4 bases at V and 9 bases at J, with 26 bases between. CDR3: CASSQDLGTTEASIQYF. CDR3 in DNA: TGCGCCAGCAGCCAGGACCTAGGGACCACAGAAGCTAGCATTCAGTACTTC.

V gene TRBV28 combines with J gene TRBJ1-2; D might be TRBD1 (5 bases). Germline CDR1 MDHEN, CDR2 SYDVKM. Trimming cost V 3 bases and J 5 bases, with 28 bases left between them. CDR3 size: 19 residues. DNA of the CDR3: TGTGCCAGCAGTTTTCAGAAAGGCGGGCAGCTAAAGCGGGGGTATGGCTACACCTTC. Its translation: CASSFQKGGQLKRGYGYTF.

V is TRBV5-4 and J is TRBJ1-3, with 7 bases lining up with TRBD1. In germline, CDR1 is SGHNT, CDR2 YYREEE (reference sequence). This CDR3 region has 14 residues. Germline trimming cut 2 bases from V and 2 bases from J; bases unmatched to any gene: 1. The CDR3 loop is CASSLDRAGNTIYF. CDR3 in DNA: TGTGCCAGCAGCTTAGACAGGGCTGGAAACACCATATATTTT.

This clone was counted a few times. The genes are TRBV28 and TRBJ1-6; tentatively, D is TRBD1 (5 bases). Germline CDR1 and CDR2: MDHEN and SYDVKM. The ends were cut back, 6 bases at V and 4 bases at J, with 19 bases in the middle. The CDR3 totals 17 residues. CDR3 DNA: TGTGCCAGCAGCCTTTTAACCCCTGACAGTTATAATTCACCCCTCCACTTT. Amino acids: CASSLLTPDSYNSPLHF.

The gene calls are TRBV19 and TRBJ1-5; 8 bases agree with TRBD1. The germline V gene encodes CDR1 LNHDA and CDR2 SQIVND (reference sequence). The CDR3 runs 15 residues. The V segment lost 11 bases and the J segment 3 bases; nucleotides outside the gene matches: 12. CDR3 DNA: TGTGCCGGGGGGGAGGGACAGGACCTCAATCAGCCCCAGCATTTT. It specifies CAGGEGQDLNQPQHF.

The table lists this clone with a count of one. The rearrangement uses TRBV2 and TRBJ1-2, with D tentatively TRBD1 (5 bases). Germline loops: CDR1 SNHLY, CDR2 FYNNEI. V was pared by 8 bases and J by 5 bases, with 15 bases between. The CDR3 extends over 13 amino acids. DNA for the CDR3: TGTGCCAGCCGGGGGGGGAGTCAGTATGGCTACACCTTC. Translated, it gives CASRGGSQYGYTF.

V gene TRBV5-1 combines with J gene TRBJ2-7; 7 positions agree with TRBD2. Looked up from germline, CDR1 is SGHRS and CDR2 is YFSETQ. The CDR3 runs to 16 residues. V trimming: 0 bases; J trimming: 0 bases; junction bases outside the gene matches: 6. CDR3 DNA: TGCGCCAGCAGCTTGGGGGCTAGCGGATCCTCCTACGAGCAGTACTTC. This sequence encodes CASSLGASGSSYEQYF.

This clone was observed a handful of times. The chain recombines TRBV7-2 with TRBJ2-3; no clear D gene. Trimming removed 2 bases from V and 5 bases from J, with 8 bases in between. The CDR3 sequence is 13 residues long. Germline CDR1 SGHTA, CDR2 FQGNSA. Here the CDR3 reads CASSLNFRDTQYF. In nucleotides, the CDR3 is TGTGCCAGCAGCTTAAATTTCCGAGATACGCAGTATTTT.

J is TRBJ1-6 and V is TRBV28; unclear D gene. Trimming removed 3 bases at V and 0 bases at J, with 18 bases between. Germline CDR1 and CDR2: MDHEN and SYDVKM. This CDR3 has 19 residues. The CDR3 spells CASSLGSDRASSYNSPLHF. The CDR3 region has the DNA TGTGCCAGCAGTTTGGGCTCGGACCGGGCCAGCTCCTATAATTCACCCCTCCACTTT.

The chain has TRBV5-4 and TRBJ2-7; 11 bases are a match to TRBD2. This CDR3 is built from 16 residues. Germline CDR1 is SGHNT and CDR2 is YYREEE (reference sequence). The V and J ends lost 3 bases and 7 bases, in that order; junction bases with no gene match: 12. CDR3 residues: CASSSGSSGRAGEQYF. For the CDR3, the DNA is TGTGCCAGCAGCTCCGGAAGTAGCGGGAGGGCAGGAGAGCAGTACTTC.

This chain uses TRBV10-3 with TRBJ1-3, with 7 bases aligning to TRBD1. With 4 bases clipped from V and 3 bases from J, the junction kept 15 bases outside the gene matches. The germline gives CDR1 ENHRY, CDR2 SYGVKD. This CDR3 has 18 residues. Here the CDR3 DNA reads TGTGCCATCAGTGGGACAGGCGGTCCCCTCTTCGGTGGAAACACCATATATTTT. Translating gives CAISGTGGPLFGGNTIYF.

The J gene is TRBJ1-2, the V gene TRBV27; 8 bases align to TRBD1. V was pared by 2 bases and J by 2 bases, with 4 bases of the junction left unmatched. CDR3 length: 15 amino acids. Germline-derived CDR1 and CDR2 are MNHEY and SMNVEV (reference sequence). CDR3 protein: CASSLTDRGNYGYTF. CDR3 in DNA: TGTGCCAGCAGTTTAACTGACAGGGGAAACTATGGCTACACCTTC.

The chain couples TRBV12-3 or TRBV12-4 to TRBJ1-1, with D maybe TRBD1 (5 bases). The CDR3 totals 12 residues. V shed 6 bases and J shed 9 bases, with 14 bases lying between them. Here the CDR3 DNA reads TGTGCCAGCAGAACGGGGGGAGAGAAAGCTTTCTTT. Its protein product is CASRTGGEKAFF.

The rearrangement links TRBV28 to TRBJ1-1; weak D call: TRBD1 (5 bases). The V end was cut by 5 bases, the J end by 5 bases, with 21 bases between. The CDR3 extends over 16 amino acids. The germline CDR1 and CDR2 sequences are MDHEN and SYDVKM. The CDR3 reads CASSLGFSGAGTEAFF. The CDR3 nucleotides read TGTGCCAGCAGTCTGGGCTTTTCCGGGGCGGGAACTGAAGCTTTCTTT.

The chain recombines TRBV6-2 or TRBV6-3 with TRBJ1-1; D is ambiguous. This CDR3 has 17 amino acids. Trimming removed 3 bases from V and 1 base from J, with 18 bases in between. The germline V gene has CDR1 MNHEY and CDR2 SVGEGT. The chain's CDR3 is CASSYRRKRTQNTEAFF. As DNA, the CDR3 is TGTGCCAGCAGTTATAGACGAAAACGGACCCAGAACACTGAAGCTTTCTTT.

The CDR3 DNA sequence: TGTGCTTCACAGGGTTTCTCCGGGGAGCTGTTTTTT. This sequence encodes CASQGFSGELFF. V usage is TRBV30 and J usage is TRBJ2-2, with D possibly matching TRBD1 (6 bases). Germline-derived CDR1 and CDR2 are GTSNPN and SVGIG (reference sequence). The CDR3 sequence is 12 residues long. The full variable domain, with the rest looked up from reference TRBV30 and TRBJ2-2, is SQTIHQWPATLVQPVGSPLSLECTVEGTSNPNLYWYRQAAGRGLQLLFYSVGIGQISSEVPQNLSASRPQDRQFILSSKKLLLSDSGFYLCASQGFSGELFFGEGSRLTVL.

The V call is TRBV19, the J call TRBJ2-1, with D unclear. The length of the CDR3 is 13 residues. Germline V gene data show CDR1 as LNHDA and CDR2 as SQIVND (reference sequence). The V gene lost 7 bases and the J gene lost 4 bases, with 11 bases spanning the gap. The DNA of the CDR3 is TGTGCCAGTACTACTGGATTGTACAATGAGCAGTTCTTC. It specifies CASTTGLYNEQFF.

The chain couples TRBV6-5 to TRBJ1-1; 7 positions agree with TRBD1. Trimming cost V 4 bases and J 6 bases; bases outside gene matches: 8. Germline CDR1 is MNHEY and CDR2 is SVGAGI. The CDR3 has 14 residues. The CDR3 DNA reads TGTGCCAGCAGTTTTGGGACAGAATCCCCTGAAGCTTTCTTT. Translation gives CASSFGTESPEAFF.

CDR3 sequence (DNA): TGTGCCAGCAGCATGGACAGGGGCCTCACAGATACGCAGTATTTT. Its protein is CASSMDRGLTDTQYF. The chain employs TRBV5-5 and TRBJ2-3; the match to TRBD1 covers 9 bases. Trimming at V came to 4 bases and at J to 2 bases, leaving 5 bases not matched to a gene. The CDR3 sequence is 15 residues long. Germline lookup yields CDR1 SGHKS and CDR2 YYEKEE (reference sequence). The full variable domain, in which reference TRBV5-5 and TRBJ2-3 provide the parts outside the CDR3, is DAGVTQSPTHLIKTRGQQVTLRCSPISGHKSVSWYQQVLGQGPQFIFQYYEKEERGRGNFPDRFSARQFPNYSSELNVNALLLGDSALYLCASSMDRGLTDTQYFGPGTRLTVL.

The sample holds one count of this clone. The V gene is TRBV5-4, the J gene TRBJ1-6, with D uncertain. The V gene lost 0 bases and the J gene lost 9 bases, with 13 bases spanning the gap. The CDR3 spans 15 residues. Germline assignment: CDR1 SGHNT and CDR2 YYREEE (reference sequence). Here the CDR3 reads CASSLAPRVGSPLHF. The CDR3 DNA is TGTGCCAGCAGCTTGGCCCCGAGGGTGGGTTCACCCCTCCACTTT.

This clone was observed a single time. The J gene is TRBJ1-1, the V gene TRBV9; TRBD1 matches 10 bases. With 4 bases clipped from V and 2 bases from J, the junction kept 11 bases outside the gene matches. Per germline, CDR1 SGDLS and CDR2 YYNGEE. The length of the CDR3 is 17 residues. CDR3 in DNA: TGTGCCAGCAGCACCCGACAGGGGGCGTTCTCTAACACTGAAGCTTTCTTT. It is translated as CASSTRQGAFSNTEAFF.